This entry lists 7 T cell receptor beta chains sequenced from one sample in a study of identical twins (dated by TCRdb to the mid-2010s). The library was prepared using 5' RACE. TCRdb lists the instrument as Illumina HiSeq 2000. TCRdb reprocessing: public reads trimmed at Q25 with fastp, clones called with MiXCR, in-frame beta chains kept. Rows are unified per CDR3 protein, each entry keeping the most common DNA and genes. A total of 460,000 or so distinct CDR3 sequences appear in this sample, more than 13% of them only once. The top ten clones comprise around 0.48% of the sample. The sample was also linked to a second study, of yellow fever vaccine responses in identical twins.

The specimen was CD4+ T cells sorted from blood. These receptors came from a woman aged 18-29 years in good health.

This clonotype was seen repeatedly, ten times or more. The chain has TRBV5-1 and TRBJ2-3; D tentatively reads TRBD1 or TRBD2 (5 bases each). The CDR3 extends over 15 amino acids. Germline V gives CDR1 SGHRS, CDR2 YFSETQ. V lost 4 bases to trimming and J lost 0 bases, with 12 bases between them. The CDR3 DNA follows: TGCGCCAGCAGCCCCCTTGGGGGTAGCACAGATACGCAGTATTTT. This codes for CASSPLGGSTDTQYF.

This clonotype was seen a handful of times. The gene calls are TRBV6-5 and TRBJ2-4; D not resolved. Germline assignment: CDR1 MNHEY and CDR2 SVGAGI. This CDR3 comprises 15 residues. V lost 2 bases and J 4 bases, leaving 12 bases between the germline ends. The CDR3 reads CASSYEARAKNIQYF. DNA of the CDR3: TGTGCCAGCAGTTACGAGGCCCGAGCAAAAAACATTCAGTACTTC.

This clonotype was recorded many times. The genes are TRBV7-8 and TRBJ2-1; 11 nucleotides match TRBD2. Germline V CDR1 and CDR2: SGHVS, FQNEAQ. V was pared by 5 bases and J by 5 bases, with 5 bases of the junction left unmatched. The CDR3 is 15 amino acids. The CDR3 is CASSPTSGTDNEQFF. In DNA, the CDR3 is TGTGCCAGCAGCCCGACTAGCGGGACCGACAATGAGCAGTTCTTC.

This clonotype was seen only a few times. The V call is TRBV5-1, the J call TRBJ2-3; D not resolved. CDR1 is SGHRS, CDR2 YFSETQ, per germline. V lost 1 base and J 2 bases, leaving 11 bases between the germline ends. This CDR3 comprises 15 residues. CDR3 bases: TGCGCCAGCAGCTTGCCACTAACGTCCACAGATACGCAGTATTTT. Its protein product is CASSLPLTSTDTQYF. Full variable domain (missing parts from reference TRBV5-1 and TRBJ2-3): KAGVTQTPRYLIKTRGQQVTLSCSPISGHRSVSWYQQTPGQGLQFLFEYFSETQRNKGNFPGRFSGRQFSNSRSEMNVSTLELGDSALYLCASSLPLTSTDTQYFGPGTRLTVL.

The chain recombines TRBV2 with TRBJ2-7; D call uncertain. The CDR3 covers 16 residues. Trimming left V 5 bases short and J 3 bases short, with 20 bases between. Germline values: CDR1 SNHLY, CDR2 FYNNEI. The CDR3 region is CASSNLLIGPSYEQYF. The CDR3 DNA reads TGTGCCAGCAGTAACCTACTGATTGGACCCAGCTACGAGCAGTACTTC.

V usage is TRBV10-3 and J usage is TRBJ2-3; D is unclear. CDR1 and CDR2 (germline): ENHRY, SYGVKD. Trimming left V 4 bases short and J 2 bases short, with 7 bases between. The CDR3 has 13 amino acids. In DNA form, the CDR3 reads TGTGCCATCAGTGGTGGGCCCACAGATACGCAGTATTTT. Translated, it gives CAISGGPTDTQYF.

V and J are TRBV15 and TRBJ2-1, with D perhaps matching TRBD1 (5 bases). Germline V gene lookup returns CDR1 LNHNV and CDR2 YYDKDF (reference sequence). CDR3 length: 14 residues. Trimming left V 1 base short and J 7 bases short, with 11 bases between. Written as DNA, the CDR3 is TGTGCCACCAGCAGAGCAGGGAAGGGGAATGAGCAGTTCTTC. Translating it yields CATSRAGKGNEQFF.